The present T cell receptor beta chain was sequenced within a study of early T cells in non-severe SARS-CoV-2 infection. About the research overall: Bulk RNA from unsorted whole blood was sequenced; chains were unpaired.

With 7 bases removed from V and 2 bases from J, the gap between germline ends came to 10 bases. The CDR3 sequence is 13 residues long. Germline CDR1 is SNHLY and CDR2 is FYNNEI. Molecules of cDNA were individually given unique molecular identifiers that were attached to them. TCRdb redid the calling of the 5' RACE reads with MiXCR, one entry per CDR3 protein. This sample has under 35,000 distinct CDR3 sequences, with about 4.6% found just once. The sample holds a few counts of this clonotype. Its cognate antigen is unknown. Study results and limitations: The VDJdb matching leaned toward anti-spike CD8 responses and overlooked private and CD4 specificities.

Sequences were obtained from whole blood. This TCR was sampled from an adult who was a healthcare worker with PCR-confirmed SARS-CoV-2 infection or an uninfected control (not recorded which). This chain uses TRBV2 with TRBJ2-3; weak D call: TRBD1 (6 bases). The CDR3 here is CASTNRVTDTQYF. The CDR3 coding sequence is TGTGCCAGCACGAACAGGGTCACAGATACGCAGTATTTT.